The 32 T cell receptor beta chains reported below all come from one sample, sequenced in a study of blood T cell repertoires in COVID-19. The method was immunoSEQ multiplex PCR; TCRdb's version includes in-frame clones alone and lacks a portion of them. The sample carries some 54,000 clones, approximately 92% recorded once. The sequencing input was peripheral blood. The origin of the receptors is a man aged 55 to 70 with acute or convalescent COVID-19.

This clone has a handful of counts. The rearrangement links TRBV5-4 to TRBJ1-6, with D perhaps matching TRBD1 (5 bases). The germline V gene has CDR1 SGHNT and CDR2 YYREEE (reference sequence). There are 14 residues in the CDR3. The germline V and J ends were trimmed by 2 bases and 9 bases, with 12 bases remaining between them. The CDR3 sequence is CASSFDPGGSPLHF. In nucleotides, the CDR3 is TGTGCCAGCAGCTTCGACCCCGGGGGTTCACCCCTCCACTTT.

As DNA, the CDR3 is TGTGCCAGCAGTGACAGGACAGGGCGAGAGACCCAGTACTTC. Protein product: CASSDRTGRETQYF. The chain joins TRBV6-2 or TRBV6-3 to TRBJ2-5; TRBD1 matches 8 bases. Losses at the gene ends were 5 bases for V and 4 bases for J; bases not matched to a gene: 6. CDR1 and CDR2 from the germline V gene are MNHEY and SVGEGT. The CDR3 length is 14 residues.

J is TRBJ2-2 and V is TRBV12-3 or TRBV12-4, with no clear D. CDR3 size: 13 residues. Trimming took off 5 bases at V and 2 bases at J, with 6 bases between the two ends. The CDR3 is CASSRLNTGELFF. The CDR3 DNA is TGTGCCAGCAGTAGACTTAACACCGGGGAGCTGTTTTTT.

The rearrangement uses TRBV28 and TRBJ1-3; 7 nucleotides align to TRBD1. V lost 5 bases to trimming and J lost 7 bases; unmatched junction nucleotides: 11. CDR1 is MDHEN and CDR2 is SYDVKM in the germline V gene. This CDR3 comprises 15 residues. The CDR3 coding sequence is TGTGCCAGCAGTCCAAACCGACAGGGAAGGAACACCATATATTTT. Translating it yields CASSPNRQGRNTIYF.

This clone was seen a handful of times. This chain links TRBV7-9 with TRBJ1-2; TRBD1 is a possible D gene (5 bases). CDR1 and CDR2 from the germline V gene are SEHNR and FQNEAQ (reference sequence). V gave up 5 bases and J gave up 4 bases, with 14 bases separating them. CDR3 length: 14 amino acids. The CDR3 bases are TGTGCCAGCAGCCCAGGGACTACTCCCTATGGCTACACCTTC. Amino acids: CASSPGTTPYGYTF.

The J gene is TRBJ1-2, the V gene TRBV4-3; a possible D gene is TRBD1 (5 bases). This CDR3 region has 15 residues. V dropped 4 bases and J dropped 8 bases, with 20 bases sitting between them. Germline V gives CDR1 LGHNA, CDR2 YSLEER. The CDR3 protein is CASSPEKWTGEGYTF. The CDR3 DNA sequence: TGCGCCAGCAGCCCGGAGAAGTGGACGGGGGAAGGCTACACCTTC.

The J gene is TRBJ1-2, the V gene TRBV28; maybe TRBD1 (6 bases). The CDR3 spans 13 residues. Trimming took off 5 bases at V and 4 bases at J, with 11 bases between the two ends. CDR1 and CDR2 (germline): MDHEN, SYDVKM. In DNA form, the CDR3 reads TGTGCCAGCAGTCTGGGACAAACCTATGGCTACACCTTC. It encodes CASSLGQTYGYTF.

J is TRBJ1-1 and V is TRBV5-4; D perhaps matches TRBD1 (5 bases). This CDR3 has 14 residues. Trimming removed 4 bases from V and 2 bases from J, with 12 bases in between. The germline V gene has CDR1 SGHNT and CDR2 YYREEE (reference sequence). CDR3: CASSPPQGNTEAFF. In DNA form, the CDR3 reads TGTGCCAGCAGCCCCCCCCAGGGAAACACTGAAGCTTTCTTT.

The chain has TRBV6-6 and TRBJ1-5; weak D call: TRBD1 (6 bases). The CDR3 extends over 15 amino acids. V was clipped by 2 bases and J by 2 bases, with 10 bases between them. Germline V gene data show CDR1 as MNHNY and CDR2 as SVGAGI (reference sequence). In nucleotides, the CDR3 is TGTGCCAGCAGTTACGAATCAGGGGGCAATCAGCCCCAGCATTTT. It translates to CASSYESGGNQPQHF.

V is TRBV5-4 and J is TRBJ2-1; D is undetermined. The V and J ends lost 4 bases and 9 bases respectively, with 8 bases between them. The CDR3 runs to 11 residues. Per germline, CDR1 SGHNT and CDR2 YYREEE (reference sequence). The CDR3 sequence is CASSARAEQFF. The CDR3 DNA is TGTGCCAGCAGCGCCCGAGCTGAGCAGTTCTTC.

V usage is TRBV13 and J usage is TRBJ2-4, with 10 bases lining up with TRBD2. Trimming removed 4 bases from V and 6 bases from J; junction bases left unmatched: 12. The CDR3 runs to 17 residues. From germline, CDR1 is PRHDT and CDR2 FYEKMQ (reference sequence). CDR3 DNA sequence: TGTGCCAGCAGCTGGTTAGCTAGCGGGAGAGGTGGAAACATTCAGTACTTC. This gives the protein CASSWLASGRGGNIQYF.

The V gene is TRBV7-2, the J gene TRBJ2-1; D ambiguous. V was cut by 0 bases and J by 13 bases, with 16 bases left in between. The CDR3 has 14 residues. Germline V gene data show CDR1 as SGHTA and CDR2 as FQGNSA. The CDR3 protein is CASSLAATPPPQFF. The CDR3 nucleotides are TGTGCCAGCAGCTTAGCCGCAACACCCCCGCCCCAGTTCTTC.

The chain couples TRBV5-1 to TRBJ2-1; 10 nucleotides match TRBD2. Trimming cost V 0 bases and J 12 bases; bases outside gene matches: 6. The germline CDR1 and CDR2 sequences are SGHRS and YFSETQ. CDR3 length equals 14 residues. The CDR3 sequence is CASSLDLAGVVQFF. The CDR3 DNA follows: TGCGCCAGCAGCTTGGATCTAGCGGGAGTAGTGCAGTTCTTC.

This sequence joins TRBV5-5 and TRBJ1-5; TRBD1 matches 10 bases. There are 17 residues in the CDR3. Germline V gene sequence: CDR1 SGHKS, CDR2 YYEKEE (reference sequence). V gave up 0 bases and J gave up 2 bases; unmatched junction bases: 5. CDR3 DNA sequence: TGTGCCAGCAGCTTGGGGACAGGGGGAGATGGCAATCAGCCCCAGCATTTT. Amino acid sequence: CASSLGTGGDGNQPQHF.

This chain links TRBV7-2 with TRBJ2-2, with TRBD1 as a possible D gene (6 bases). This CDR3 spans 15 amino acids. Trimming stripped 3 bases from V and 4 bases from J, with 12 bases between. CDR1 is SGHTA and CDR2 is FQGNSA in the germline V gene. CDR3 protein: CASSFRTVSTGELFF. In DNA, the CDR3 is TGTGCCAGCAGCTTTCGGACAGTAAGCACCGGGGAGCTGTTTTTT.

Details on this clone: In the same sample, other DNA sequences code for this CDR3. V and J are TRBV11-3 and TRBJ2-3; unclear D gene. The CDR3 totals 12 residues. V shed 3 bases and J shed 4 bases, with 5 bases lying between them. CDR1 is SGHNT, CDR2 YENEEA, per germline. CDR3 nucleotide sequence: TGTGCCAGCAGCTTGGCAGCAGATACGCAGTATTTT. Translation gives CASSLAADTQYF. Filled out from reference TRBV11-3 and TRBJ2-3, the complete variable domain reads EAGVVQSPRYKIIEKKQPVAFWCNPISGHNTLYWYLQNLGQGPELLIRYENEEAVDDSQLPKDRFSAERLKGVDSTLKIQPAELGDSAVYLCASSLAADTQYFGPGTRLTVL.

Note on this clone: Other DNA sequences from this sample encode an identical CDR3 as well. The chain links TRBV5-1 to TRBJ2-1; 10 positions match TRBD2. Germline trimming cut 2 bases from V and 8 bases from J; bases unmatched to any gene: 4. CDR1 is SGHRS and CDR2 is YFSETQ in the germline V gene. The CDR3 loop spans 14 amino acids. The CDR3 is CASSLAGGYDEQFF. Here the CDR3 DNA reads TGCGCCAGCAGCTTAGCGGGAGGGTACGATGAGCAGTTCTTC.

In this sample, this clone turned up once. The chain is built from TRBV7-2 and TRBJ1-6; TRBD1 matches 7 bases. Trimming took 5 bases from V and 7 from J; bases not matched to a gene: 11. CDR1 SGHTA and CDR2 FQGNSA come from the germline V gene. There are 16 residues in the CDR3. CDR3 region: CASSNRGQGSNSPLHF. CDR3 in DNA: TGTGCCAGCAGCAACAGGGGCCAAGGGTCGAATTCACCCCTCCACTTT.

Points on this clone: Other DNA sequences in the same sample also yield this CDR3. CDR3 sequence (DNA): TGCAGTGCTAGAGTTAGTTACGAGCAGTACTTC. Amino acid sequence: CSARVSYEQYF. The chain employs TRBV20-1 and TRBJ2-7; D uncertain. CDR3 length equals 11 residues. Germline V CDR1 and CDR2: DFQATT, SNEGSKA (reference sequence). V lost 1 base and J lost 4, with 5 bases in between.

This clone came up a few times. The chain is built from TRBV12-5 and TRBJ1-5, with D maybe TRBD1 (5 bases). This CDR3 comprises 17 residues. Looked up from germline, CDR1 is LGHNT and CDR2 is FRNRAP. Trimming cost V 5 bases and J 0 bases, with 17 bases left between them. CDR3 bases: TGTGCTAGTGGTCTGGGGACTAATTTAGATAGCAATCAGCCCCAGCATTTT. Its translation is CASGLGTNLDSNQPQHF. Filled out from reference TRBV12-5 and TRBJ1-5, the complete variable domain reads DARVTQTPRHKVTEMGQEVTMRCQPILGHNTVFWYRQTMMQGLELLAYFRNRAPLDDSGMPKDRFSAEMPDATLATLKIQPSEPRDSAVYFCASGLGTNLDSNQPQHFGDGTRLSIL.

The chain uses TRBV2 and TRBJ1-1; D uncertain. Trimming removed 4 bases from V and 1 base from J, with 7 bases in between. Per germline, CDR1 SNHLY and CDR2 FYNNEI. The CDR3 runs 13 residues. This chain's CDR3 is CASSVVENTEAFF. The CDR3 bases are TGTGCCAGCAGTGTCGTAGAGAACACTGAAGCTTTCTTT.

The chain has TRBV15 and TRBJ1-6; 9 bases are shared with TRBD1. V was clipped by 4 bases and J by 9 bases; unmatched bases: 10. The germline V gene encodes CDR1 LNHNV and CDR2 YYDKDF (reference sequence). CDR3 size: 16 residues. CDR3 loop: CATSNSRDRVVSPLHF. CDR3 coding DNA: TGTGCCACCAGCAACAGCCGGGACAGGGTCGTTTCACCCCTCCACTTT.

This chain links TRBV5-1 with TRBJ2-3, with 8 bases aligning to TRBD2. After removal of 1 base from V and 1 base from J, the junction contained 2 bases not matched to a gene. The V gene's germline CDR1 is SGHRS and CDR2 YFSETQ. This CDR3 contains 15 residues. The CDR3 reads CASSLSGRGTDTQYF. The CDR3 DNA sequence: TGCGCCAGCAGCTTGAGCGGGAGAGGCACAGATACGCAGTATTTT.

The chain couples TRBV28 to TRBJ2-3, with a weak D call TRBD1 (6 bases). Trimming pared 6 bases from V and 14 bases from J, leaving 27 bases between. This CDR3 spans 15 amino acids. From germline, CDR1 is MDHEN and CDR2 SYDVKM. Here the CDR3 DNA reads TGTGCCAGCAGCTCTCAAACCGTACAGGGAAAAAATGCGTATTTT. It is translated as CASSSQTVQGKNAYF. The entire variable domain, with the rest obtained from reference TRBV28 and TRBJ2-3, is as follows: DVKVTQSSRYLVKRTGEKVFLECVQDMDHENMFWYRQDPGLGLRLIYFSYDVKMKEKGDIPEGYSVSREKKERFSLILESASTNQTSMYLCASSSQTVQGKNAYFGPGTRLTVL.

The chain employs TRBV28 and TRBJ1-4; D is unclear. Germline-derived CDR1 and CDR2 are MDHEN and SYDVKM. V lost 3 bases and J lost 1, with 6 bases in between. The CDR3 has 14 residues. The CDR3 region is CASSFRRTNEKLFF. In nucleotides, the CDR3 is TGTGCCAGCAGTTTTCGTCGAACTAATGAAAAACTGTTTTTT.

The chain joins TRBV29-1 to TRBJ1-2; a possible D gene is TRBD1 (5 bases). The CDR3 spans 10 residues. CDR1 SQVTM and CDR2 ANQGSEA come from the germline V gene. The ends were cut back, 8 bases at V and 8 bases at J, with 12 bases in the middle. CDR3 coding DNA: TGCAGCTCCGTGGGGCCCGGCTACACCTTC. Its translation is CSSVGPGYTF.

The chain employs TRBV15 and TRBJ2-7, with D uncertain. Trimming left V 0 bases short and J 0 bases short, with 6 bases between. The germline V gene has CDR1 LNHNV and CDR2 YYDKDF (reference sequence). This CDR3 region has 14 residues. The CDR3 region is CATSREGISYEQYF. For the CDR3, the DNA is TGTGCCACCAGCAGAGAGGGCATCTCCTACGAGCAGTACTTC.

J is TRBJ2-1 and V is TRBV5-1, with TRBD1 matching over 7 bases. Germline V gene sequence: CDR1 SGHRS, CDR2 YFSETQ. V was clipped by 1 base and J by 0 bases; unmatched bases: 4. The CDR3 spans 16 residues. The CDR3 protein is CASSLTPGGSYNEQFF. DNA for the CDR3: TGCGCCAGCAGCTTGACCCCAGGGGGCTCCTACAATGAGCAGTTCTTC.

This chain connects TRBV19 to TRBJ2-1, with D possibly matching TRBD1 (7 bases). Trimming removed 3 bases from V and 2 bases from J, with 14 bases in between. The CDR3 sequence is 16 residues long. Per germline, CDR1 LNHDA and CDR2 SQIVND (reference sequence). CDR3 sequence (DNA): TGTGCCAGTAGTATTACTGCAGGGGGGACCTACAATGAGCAGTTCTTC. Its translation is CASSITAGGTYNEQFF.

DNA for the CDR3: TGTGCCAGCAGTTACAAGGGCGCAGGGACTGAAGCTTTCTTT. Translating gives CASSYKGAGTEAFF. The chain is built from TRBV6-5 and TRBJ1-1, with D possibly matching TRBD1 (5 bases). CDR3 length: 14 amino acids. In germline, CDR1 is MNHEY, CDR2 SVGAGI. The germline V and J ends were trimmed by 2 bases and 5 bases, with 12 bases remaining between them.

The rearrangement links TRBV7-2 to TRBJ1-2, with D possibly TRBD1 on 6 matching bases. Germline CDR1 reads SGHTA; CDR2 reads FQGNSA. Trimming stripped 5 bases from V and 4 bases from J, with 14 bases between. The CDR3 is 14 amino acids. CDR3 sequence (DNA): TGTGCCAGCAGCACCCAAACAGGGCCCTATGGCTACACCTTC. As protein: CASSTQTGPYGYTF.

The DNA of the CDR3 is TGTGCCAGCAGCTTAGATCAGACAGGGTCCACTGAAGCTTTCTTT. This sequence encodes CASSLDQTGSTEAFF. The chain uses TRBV11-3 and TRBJ1-1; 7 positions agree with TRBD1. Losses at the gene ends were 0 bases for V and 4 bases for J; bases not matched to a gene: 5. There are 15 residues in the CDR3. Germline V gene data show CDR1 as SGHNT and CDR2 as YENEEA.